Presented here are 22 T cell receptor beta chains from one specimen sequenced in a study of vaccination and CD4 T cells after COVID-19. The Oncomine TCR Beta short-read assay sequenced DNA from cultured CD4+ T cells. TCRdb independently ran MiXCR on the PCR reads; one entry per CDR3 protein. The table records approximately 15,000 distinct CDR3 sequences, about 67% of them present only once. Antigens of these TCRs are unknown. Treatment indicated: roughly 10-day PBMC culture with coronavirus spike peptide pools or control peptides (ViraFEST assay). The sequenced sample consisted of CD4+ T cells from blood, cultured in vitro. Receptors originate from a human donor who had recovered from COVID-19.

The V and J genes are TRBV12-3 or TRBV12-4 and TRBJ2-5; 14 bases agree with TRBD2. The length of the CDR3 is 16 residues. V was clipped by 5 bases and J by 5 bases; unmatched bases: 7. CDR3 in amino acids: CASSPGTSGSGETQYF. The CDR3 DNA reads TGTGCCAGCAGTCCAGGGACTAGCGGGAGTGGGGAGACCCAGTACTTC.

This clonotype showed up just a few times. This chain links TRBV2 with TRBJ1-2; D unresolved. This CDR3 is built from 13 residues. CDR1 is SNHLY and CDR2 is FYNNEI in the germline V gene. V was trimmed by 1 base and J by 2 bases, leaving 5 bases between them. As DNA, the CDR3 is TGTGCCAGCAGTGAAGGACTGAACTATGGCTACACCTTC. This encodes CASSEGLNYGYTF. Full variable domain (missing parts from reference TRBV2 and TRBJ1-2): EPEVTQTPSHQVTQMGQEVILRCVPISNHLYFYWYRQILGQKVEFLVSFYNNEISEKSEIFDDQFSVERPDGSNFTLKIRSTKLEDSAMYFCASSEGLNYGYTFGSGTRLTVV.

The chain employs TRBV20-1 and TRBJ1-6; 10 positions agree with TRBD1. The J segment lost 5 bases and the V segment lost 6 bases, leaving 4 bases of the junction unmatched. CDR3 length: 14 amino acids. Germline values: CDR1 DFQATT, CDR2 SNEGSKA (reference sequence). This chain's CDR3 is CSAGGQGNNSPLHF. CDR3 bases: TGCAGTGCCGGGGGACAGGGGAATAATTCACCCCTCCACTTT.

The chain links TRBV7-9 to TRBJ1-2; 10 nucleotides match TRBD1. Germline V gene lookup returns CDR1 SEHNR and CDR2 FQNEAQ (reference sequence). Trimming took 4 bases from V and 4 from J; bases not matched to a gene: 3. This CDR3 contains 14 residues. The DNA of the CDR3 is TGTGCCAGCAGCTCTTGGACAGGGGGCTATGGCTACACCTTC. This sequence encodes CASSSWTGGYGYTF.

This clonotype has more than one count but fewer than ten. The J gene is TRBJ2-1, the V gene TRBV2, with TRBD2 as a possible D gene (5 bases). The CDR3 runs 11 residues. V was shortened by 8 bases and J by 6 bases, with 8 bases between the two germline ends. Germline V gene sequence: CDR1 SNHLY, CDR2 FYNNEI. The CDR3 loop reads CASQAVNEQFF. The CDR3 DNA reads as TGTGCCAGCCAAGCGGTCAATGAGCAGTTCTTC.

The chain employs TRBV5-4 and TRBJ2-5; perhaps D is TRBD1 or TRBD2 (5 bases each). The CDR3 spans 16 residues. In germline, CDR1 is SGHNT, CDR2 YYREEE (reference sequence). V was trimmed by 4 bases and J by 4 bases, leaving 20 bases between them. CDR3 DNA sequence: TGTGCCAGCAGCCCGAAGGCGAGGGGCGCCGGAGAGACCCAGTACTTC. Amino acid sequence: CASSPKARGAGETQYF.

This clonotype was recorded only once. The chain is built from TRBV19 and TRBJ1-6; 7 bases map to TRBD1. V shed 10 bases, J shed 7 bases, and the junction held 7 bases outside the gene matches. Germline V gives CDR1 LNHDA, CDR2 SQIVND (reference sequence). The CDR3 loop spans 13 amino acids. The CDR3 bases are TGTGCCACGCGGACAGGAGACAATTCACCCCTCCACTTT. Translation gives CATRTGDNSPLHF.

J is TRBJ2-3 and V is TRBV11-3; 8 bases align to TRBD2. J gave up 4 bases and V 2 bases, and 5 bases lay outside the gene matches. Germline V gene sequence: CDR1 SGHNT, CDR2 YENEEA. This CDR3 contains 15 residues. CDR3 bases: TGTGCCAGCAGCTTATCCAGCGGGAGAGCAGATACGCAGTATTTT. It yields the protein CASSLSSGRADTQYF.

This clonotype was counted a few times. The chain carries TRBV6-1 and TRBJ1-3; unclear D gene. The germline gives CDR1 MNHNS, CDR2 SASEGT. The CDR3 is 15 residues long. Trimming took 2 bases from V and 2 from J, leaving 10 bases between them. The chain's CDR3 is CASSEFPSAGNTIYF. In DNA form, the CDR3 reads TGTGCCAGCAGTGAATTCCCTTCAGCTGGAAACACCATATATTTT.

Written as DNA, the CDR3 is TGTGCCAGCAGCTTTTCCGTGAACACTGAAGCTTTCTTT. Protein sequence: CASSFSVNTEAFF. This rearrangement joins TRBV7-2 to TRBJ1-1; D remains unclear. CDR3 length: 13 residues. V lost 3 bases and J 0 bases, leaving 5 bases between the germline ends. The germline CDR1 and CDR2 sequences are SGHTA and FQGNSA.

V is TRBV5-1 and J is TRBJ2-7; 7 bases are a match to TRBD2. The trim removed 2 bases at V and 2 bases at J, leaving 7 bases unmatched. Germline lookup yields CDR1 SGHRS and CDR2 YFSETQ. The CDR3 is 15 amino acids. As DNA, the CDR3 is TGCGCCAGCAGCTTTTCCGGGGGGAAAGCCTACGAGCAGTACTTC. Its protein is CASSFSGGKAYEQYF.

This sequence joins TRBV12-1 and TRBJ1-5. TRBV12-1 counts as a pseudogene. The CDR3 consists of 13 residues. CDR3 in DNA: TGTGCCAGCAGCACCACCAGAGGGCAGCCCCAGCATTTT. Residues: CASSTTRGQPQHF.

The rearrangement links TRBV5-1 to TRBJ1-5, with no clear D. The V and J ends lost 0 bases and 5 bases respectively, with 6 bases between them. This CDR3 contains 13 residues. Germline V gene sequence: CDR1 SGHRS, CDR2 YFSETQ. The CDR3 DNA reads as TGCGCCAGCAGCTTGGATTACGATCAGCCCCAGCATTTT. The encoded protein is CASSLDYDQPQHF. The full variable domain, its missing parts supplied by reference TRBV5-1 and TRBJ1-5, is KAGVTQTPRYLIKTRGQQVTLSCSPISGHRSVSWYQQTPGQGLQFLFEYFSETQRNKGNFPGRFSGRQFSNSRSEMNVSTLELGDSALYLCASSLDYDQPQHFGDGTRLSIL.

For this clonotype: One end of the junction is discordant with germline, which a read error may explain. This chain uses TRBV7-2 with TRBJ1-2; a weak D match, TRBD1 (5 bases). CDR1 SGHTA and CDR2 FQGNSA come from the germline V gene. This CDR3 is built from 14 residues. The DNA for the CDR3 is TGTGCCAGCAGCTCCGGGGGACGAGTCTCCGGTGTCGGTTTC. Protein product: CASSSGGRVSGVGF.

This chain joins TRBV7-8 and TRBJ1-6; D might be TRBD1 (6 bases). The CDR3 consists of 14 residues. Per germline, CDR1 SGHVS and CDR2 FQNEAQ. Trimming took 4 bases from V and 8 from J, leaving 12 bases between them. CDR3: CASSSGQPDSPLHF. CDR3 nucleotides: TGTGCCAGCAGCTCCGGACAGCCTGATTCACCCCTCCACTTT.

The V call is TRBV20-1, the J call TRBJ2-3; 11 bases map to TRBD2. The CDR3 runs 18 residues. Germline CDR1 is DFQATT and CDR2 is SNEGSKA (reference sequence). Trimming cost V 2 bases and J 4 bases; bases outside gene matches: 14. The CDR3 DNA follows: TGCAGTGCTAGAACGGTGGTGACTAGCGGGATTCGTGCAGATACGCAGTATTTT. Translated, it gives CSARTVVTSGIRADTQYF.

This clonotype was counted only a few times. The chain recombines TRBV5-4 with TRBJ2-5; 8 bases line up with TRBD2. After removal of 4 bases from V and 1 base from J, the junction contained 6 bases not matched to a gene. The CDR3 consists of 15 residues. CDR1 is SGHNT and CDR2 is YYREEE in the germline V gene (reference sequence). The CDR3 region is CASSAGGIGQETQYF. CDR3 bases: TGTGCCAGCAGCGCGGGGGGAATAGGCCAAGAGACCCAGTACTTC.

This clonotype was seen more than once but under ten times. The CDR3 DNA follows: TGTGCCAGCAGTTACTCGGGACTCCCTAACTATGGCTACACCTTC. It is translated as CASSYSGLPNYGYTF. V is TRBV6-5 and J is TRBJ1-2; D might be TRBD1 (5 bases). Looked up from germline, CDR1 is MNHEY and CDR2 is SVGAGI. Trimming took 0 bases from V and 0 from J, leaving 8 bases between them. This CDR3 is 15 amino acids long.

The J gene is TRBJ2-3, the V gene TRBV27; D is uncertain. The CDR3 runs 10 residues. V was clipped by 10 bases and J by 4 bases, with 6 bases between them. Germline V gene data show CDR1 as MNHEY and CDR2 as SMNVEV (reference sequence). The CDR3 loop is CATRSDTQYF. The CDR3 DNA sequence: TGTGCCACCCGCTCAGATACGCAGTATTTT.

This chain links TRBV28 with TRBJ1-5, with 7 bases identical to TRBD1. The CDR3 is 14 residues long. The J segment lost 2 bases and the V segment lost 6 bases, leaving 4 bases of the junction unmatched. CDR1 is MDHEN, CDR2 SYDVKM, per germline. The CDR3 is CASRPTGGNQPQHF. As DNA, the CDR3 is TGTGCCAGCAGACCTACAGGGGGCAATCAGCCCCAGCATTTT.

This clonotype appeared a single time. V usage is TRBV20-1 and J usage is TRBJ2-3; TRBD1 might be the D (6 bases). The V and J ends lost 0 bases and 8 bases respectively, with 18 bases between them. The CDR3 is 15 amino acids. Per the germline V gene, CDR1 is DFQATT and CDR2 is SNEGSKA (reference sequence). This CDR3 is CSARDGKGVGPTQYF. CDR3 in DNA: TGCAGTGCTAGAGATGGAAAGGGGGTAGGACCTACGCAGTATTTT.

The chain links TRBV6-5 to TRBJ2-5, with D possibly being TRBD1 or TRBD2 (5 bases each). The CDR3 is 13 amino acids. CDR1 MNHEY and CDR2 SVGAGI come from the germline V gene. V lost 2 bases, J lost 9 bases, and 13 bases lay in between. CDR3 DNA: TGTGCCAGCAGTTACCCCGGGGCCAGGGCCCAGTACTTC. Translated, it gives CASSYPGARAQYF.